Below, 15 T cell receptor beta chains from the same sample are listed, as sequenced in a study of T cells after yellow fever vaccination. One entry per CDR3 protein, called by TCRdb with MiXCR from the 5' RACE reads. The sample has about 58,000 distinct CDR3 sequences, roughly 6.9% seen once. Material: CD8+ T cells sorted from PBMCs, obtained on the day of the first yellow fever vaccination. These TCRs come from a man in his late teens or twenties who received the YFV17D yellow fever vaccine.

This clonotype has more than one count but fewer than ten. The chain's CDR3 is CASSEVKVKSNEQYF. CDR3 sequence (DNA): TGTGCCAGCAGTGAGGTTAAGGTGAAAAGCAACGAGCAGTACTTC. This chain joins TRBV25-1 and TRBJ2-7, with D unclear. Trimming removed 3 bases from V and 5 bases from J, with 17 bases in between. Germline CDR1 MGHDK, CDR2 SYGVNS. The CDR3 sequence is 15 residues long.

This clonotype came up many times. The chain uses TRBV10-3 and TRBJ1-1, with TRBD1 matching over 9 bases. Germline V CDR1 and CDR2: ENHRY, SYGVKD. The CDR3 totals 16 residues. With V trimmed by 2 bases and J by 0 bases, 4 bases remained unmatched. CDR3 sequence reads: CAISETTGGMNTEAFF. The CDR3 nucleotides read TGTGCCATCAGTGAGACGACAGGGGGGATGAACACTGAAGCTTTCTTT.

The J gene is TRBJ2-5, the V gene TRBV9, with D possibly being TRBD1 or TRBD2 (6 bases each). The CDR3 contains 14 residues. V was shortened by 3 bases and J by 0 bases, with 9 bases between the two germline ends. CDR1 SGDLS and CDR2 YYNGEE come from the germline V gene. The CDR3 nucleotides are TGTGCCAGCAGCGCAGGGGACTACCAAGAGACCCAGTACTTC. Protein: CASSAGDYQETQYF.

CDR3 sequence reads: CASSLGPRYTEAFF. For the CDR3, the DNA is TGTGCCAGCAGTTTAGGTCCGAGGTACACTGAAGCTTTCTTT. The chain carries TRBV27 and TRBJ1-1; D gene ambiguous. CDR3 length: 14 residues. Germline-derived CDR1 and CDR2 are MNHEY and SMNVEV (reference sequence). Trimming cost V 2 bases and J 3 bases, with 10 bases left between them.

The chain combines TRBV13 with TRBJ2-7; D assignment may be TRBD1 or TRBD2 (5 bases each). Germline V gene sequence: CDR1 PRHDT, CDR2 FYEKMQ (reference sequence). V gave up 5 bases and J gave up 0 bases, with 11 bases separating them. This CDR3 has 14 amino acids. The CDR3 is CASSGRDGSYEQYF. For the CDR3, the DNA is TGTGCCAGCAGCGGAAGGGACGGCTCCTACGAGCAGTACTTC.

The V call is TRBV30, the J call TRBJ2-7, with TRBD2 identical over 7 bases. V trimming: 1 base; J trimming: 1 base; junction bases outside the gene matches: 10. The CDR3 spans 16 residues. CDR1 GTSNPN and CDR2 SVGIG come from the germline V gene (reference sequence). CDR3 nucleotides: TGTGCCTGGAGTGCTTCCCCCGACGGGAGGTCCTACGAGCAGTACTTC. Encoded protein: CAWSASPDGRSYEQYF. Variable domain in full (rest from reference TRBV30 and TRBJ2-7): SQTIHQWPATLVQPVGSPLSLECTVEGTSNPNLYWYRQAAGRGLQLLFYSVGIGQISSEVPQNLSASRPQDRQFILSSKKLLLSDSGFYLCAWSASPDGRSYEQYFGPGTRLTVT.

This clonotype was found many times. CDR3 in amino acids: CASSHDRTGHTQYF. CDR3 bases: TGTGCCAGCAGCCATGATCGGACAGGGCATACGCAGTATTTT. The genes are TRBV4-2 and TRBJ2-3; 8 bases are a match to TRBD1. The CDR3 length is 14 residues. Looked up from germline, CDR1 is LGHNA and CDR2 is YNFKEQ. The trim removed 3 bases at V and 7 bases at J, leaving 6 bases unmatched.

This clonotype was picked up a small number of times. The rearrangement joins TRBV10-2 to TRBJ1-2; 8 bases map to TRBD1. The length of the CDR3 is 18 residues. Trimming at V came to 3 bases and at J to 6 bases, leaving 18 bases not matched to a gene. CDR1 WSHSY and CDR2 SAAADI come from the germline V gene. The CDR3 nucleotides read TGCGCCAGCAGTGAATTCGAATCGGGGACAGGAGAAATGGATGGCTACACCTTC. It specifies CASSEFESGTGEMDGYTF.

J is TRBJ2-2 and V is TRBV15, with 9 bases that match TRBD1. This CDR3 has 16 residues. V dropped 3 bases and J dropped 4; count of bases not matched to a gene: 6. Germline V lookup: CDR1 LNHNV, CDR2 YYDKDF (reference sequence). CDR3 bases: TGTGCCACCAGCAGGGTGGTGACAGGGGGCACCGGGGAGCTGTTTTTT. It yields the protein CATSRVVTGGTGELFF.

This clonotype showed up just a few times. The CDR3 loop reads CASSIRSQGIGTDTQYF. For the CDR3, the DNA is TGCGCCAGCAGCATCAGAAGTCAGGGTATAGGCACAGATACGCAGTATTTT. V gene TRBV4-1 combines with J gene TRBJ2-3; D perhaps matches TRBD1 (5 bases). This CDR3 contains 17 residues. Germline lookup yields CDR1 MGHRA and CDR2 YSYEKL. Deletions cut 5 bases from V and 1 base from J, with 19 bases between.

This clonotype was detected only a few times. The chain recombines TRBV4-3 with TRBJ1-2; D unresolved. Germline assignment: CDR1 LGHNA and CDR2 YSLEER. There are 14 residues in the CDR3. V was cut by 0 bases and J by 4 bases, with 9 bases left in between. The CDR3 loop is CASSQDSTSYGYTF. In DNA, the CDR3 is TGCGCCAGCAGCCAAGATTCAACCTCCTATGGCTACACCTTC.

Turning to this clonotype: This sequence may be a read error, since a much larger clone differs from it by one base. Here the CDR3 DNA reads TGTGCCAGCTCACCTCCGGGAACCAGCACAGATACGCAGTATTTT. Protein: CASSPPGTSTDTQYF. The chain carries TRBV12-3 or TRBV12-4 and TRBJ2-3, with D maybe TRBD2 (5 bases). V lost 8 bases and J 0 bases, leaving 15 bases between the germline ends. This CDR3 is built from 15 residues.

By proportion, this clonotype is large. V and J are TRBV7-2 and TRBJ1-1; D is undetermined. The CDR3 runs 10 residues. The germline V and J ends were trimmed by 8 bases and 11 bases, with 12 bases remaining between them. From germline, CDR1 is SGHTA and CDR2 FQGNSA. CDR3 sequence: CASGRLGAFF. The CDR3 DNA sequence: TGTGCCAGCGGGCGGTTGGGGGCTTTCTTT.

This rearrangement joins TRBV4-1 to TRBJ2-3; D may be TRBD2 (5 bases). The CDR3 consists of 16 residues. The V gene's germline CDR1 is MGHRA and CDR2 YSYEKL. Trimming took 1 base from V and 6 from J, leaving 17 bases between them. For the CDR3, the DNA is TGCGCCAGCAGCCAAGGTCCTAGCTTTCCTCCGGATACGCAGTATTTT. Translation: CASSQGPSFPPDTQYF.

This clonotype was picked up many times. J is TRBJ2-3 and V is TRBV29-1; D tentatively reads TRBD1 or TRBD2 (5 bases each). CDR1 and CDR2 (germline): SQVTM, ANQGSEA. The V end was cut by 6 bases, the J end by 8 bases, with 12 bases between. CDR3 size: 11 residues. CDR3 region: CSVRGGGTQYF. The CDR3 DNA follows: TGCAGCGTCCGGGGTGGGGGTACGCAGTATTTT.